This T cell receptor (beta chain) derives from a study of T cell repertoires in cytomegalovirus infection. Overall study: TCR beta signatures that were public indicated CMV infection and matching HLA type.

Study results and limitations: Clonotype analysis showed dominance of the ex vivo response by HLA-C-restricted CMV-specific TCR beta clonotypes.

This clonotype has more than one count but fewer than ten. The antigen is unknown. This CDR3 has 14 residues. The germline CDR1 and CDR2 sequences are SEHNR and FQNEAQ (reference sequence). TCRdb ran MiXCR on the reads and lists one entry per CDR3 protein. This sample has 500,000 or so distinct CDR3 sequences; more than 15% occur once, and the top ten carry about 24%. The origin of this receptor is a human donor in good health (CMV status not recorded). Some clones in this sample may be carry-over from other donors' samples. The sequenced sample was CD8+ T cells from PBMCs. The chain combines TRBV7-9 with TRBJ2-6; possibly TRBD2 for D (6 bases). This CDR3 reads CGGTGPSGANVLTF. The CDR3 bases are TGTGGCGGGACGGGACCCTCTGGGGCCAACGTCCTGACTTTC.